This T cell receptor (beta chain) was retrieved from a study of cytomegalovirus exposure and HLA in healthy donors (dated by TCRdb to about 2017). With respect to the entire study: In an earlier analysis of fewer than 750 of the donors, approximately 260 Gb of sequence data and 120 million or so unique TCR beta sequences from 150 million to 200 million T cells were reported. An early release covering about 600 HLA-typed donors comprised about 300 gigabases of sequencing data and 85 million to 100 million unique TCR sequences. The genetic ancestry cluster associated with self-reported Caucasian donors included roughly 84% of the 398 genotyped donors. The study aimed to test whether cataloging public T cell receptors could reveal signatures of past pathogen exposure. Using immunosequencing, the study profiled T cell repertoires from 500 to 800 subjects and related those repertoires to cytomegalovirus serostatus. Besides the first cohort of approximately 710 subjects, a separate validation cohort made up of 120 different subjects was used. To predict cytomegalovirus infection status, the study combined high-throughput TCR immunosequencing, statistical association of individual TCRs with disease status, and machine learning. In a later analysis, previously published TCR beta repertoires from more than 500 donors were re-analyzed and high-resolution HLA genotyping was added so that TCR occurrence patterns could be studied. Rather than drawing on any new phenotypic data, the later analysis identified candidate immune exposures from TCR beta sequences and the way those sequences occurred across donors. An earlier analysis of 587 of the donors used high-throughput TCR beta sequencing to judge whether each TCR beta V gene segment behaved as functional or pseudogenic. Donor age, sex, ethnicity and CMV serostatus were collected together with the repertoire data. Genome-wide SNP genotypes for about three fifths of the roughly 670 donors were used in a later genetic analysis, which treated that subset as a discovery cohort. Every repertoire in the discovery cohort had been generated on one and the same sequencing platform. HLA typing covered class I and class II loci at four-digit resolution. Typing coverage differed by locus: A, B, C, DRB1 and DQB1 were typed in roughly 620-640 donors, DQA1 in 500 to 550, DPA1 in around 610, and DPB1 in just under 490. A few DR-DQ haplotypes were treated as single units for association and clustering because of strong linkage in the cohort. Among 350 to 400 genotyped donors of the cohort, an average of 235,054 unique TCR beta nucleotide sequences were sequenced per donor, around 20% of them non-productive. The paper's findings and limits, for the study overall: A later analysis associated 17,000 or so TCR beta sequences with specific HLA alleles at a false discovery rate of 0.05. A few of the identified cytomegalovirus-associated TCR beta chains were confirmed in vitro to be specific for cytomegalovirus antigens. Most TCR sequences were seen in very few donors, while some public TCRs were found in many individuals. The classifier was reported to diagnose cytomegalovirus status with high specificity and sensitivity in both the original and validation cohorts. Linkage disequilibrium might explain the correlated functional status among segregating V segments, but an unknown experimental factor could not be ruled out. Assigning TCR associations to individual alleles was difficult when HLA alleles, especially DR and DQ, strongly co-occurred. A further reported finding was that TCR beta sequences accurately predicted the HLA-A and HLA-B alleles for most subjects in the first cohort. In a later analysis, HLA-associated TCR beta chains were found to be more clonally expanded and to have lower generation probabilities than equally common non-associated chains. Because HLA typing was unavailable for some donors at each locus, only the typed subset was used in association tests. A cluster of highly shared sequence variants was judged likely to represent a technical artifact of the sequencing pipeline. In this cohort, only TCR beta chains were sequenced, and detectable features were limited by the absence of alpha or paired-chain data. The authors suggested that the approach could potentially be generalized to other disease states and immunological phenotypes. For the cohort, immune exposure information was limited to CMV serostatus. Broadly in line with IMGT annotations, most TCR beta V segments showed up in productive rearrangements about 87% or about 30% of the time in an earlier analysis of approximately 600 of the donors. A later genetic analysis reported fewer N-insertions in productive TCRs among donors in an Asian-associated ancestry cluster than the roughly 700-donor mean. Most CMV-associated TCR beta chains appeared to be HLA-restricted in a later analysis, and the HLA associations seemed to be driven largely by CMV exposure. A later analysis found that TCR association rates varied across HLA loci, with DRB1 alleles showing the most associated TCRs and HLA-C alleles the fewest. In the study, about 150 TCR beta chains were listed as associated with cytomegalovirus. V-gene and J-gene trimming of TCR beta chains was associated with a missense DCLRE1C variant in a later genetic analysis, and the association was replicated in an independent cohort. About 17 rarely observed V segments, including chromosome 9 orphons, were excluded from the earlier analysis of several hundred of the donors because counts were too low. The presence/absence analyses assumed that sequencing depth was roughly uniform across donors, and that assumption may not be true. Some IMGT-functional V segments, including TRBV6-2 and TRBV6-3, could not be told apart with the 87-base-pair reads, so those segments were excluded. Several of the top co-occurrence clusters appeared to be linked to parvovirus B19, influenza, CMV and Epstein-Barr virus, according to a later analysis.

The sample holds a few counts of this clone. What antigen it recognizes has not been identified. No per-base quality is available; no much larger clone lies one base away. The cohort comprised fewer than 700 healthy bone marrow donors. At the time of sampling, all cohort members were nominally healthy, though unrecorded immune exposures were likely present. The donor was CMV seronegative and was included in the group of a few hundred seronegative cohort members. Every donor gave a peripheral blood sample, and the peripheral blood mononuclear cells from that sample were used for TCR beta sequencing. Genomic DNA was extracted from the blood cell samples with the Qiagen DNeasy Blood Extraction Kit. The method behind the library was the immunoSEQ multiplex PCR assay. The multiplex PCR relied on a mix of 60 forward primers for TCR Vbeta segments and 13 reverse primers for TCR Jbeta segments. Amplification of the CDR3 region of rearranged TCR beta genes was performed with a multiplex PCR assay on genomic DNA. The amplified TCR beta libraries were sequenced on the Illumina HiSeq System as 87-base-pair reads. From the authors' description of their analysis: In a later analysis, around 80 million unique TCR beta chains were counted across the 500 to 850 repertoires, and roughly 11 million of these chains were shared by at least two donors. Raw reads were error-corrected and collapsed into unique sequences by a nearest-neighbor algorithm in which closely related sequences were merged to remove PCR and sequencing errors. CDR3 sequences were aligned to IMGT reference sequences to assign V, D and J gene segments. For a sequence to be retained, a match of at least six nucleotides was required to both a V gene segment and a J gene segment. A rearrangement counted as productive if the CDR3 had no stop codons and remained in frame with V and J, and every other rearrangement counted as non-productive. Following IMGT convention, CDR3 was defined as the stretch from the second conserved V-encoded cysteine to the conserved J-encoded phenylalanine. In an earlier analysis of 587 of the donors, sequences lacking an unambiguous match to a single V gene segment were excluded. In an earlier analysis of a few hundred of the donors, V segments were called functional above 56.7% productive rearrangements and were called segregating when the between-donor standard deviation exceeded 5%. A statistical classification framework was built for diagnosing cytomegalovirus status from the catalog of TCR beta chain sequences. In a later analysis, TCR nucleotide sequences were compared against IMGT/GENE-DB human TR gene sequences so that V and J genes could be assigned. In a later analysis, CDR3 sequences and most-parsimonious VDJ recombination scenarios were assigned using the TCRdist pipeline. In a later analysis, each TCR beta chain was defined by its CDR3 amino acid sequence together with its V-gene family, and reads lacking a unique V-gene family were excluded. In a later analysis, several hundred highly shared, low-generation-probability nucleotide sequences were removed to address suspected cross-contamination and a sequencing artifact. A later analysis calculated a clonal expansion index for each public chain from normalized within-repertoire ranks of inferred template counts. A later analysis computed generation probabilities with a VDJ recombination model fitted to out-of-frame rearrangements, and checked the results against IGoR. Hypergeometric tests were used in a later analysis to score TCR-TCR, TCR-HLA and TCR-CMV co-occurrence, with a repertoire-size bias correction applied to the TCR pairs. In a later analysis, false discovery rates were estimated by permuting HLA or CMV assignments 20 times. In a later analysis, co-occurring TCRs were grouped with DBSCAN, and TCRdist sequence similarity was added when clustering was performed within HLA-allele-positive subsets. Repertoires with fewer than 30,000 or more than 120,000 public chains, plus five repertoires with anomalous nucleotide sharing, were excluded from co-occurrence clustering. Sourced from immuneACCESS, this table was stored by TCRdb with only in-frame sequences that have V and J called. A share of the clones is absent; for the studies checked, an unresolved V gene accounts for under half, and the remainder has no known explanation. The V and J calls and clone size are taken from that table; D and trimming were inferred from the DNA. Within this sample are 150,000 to 200,000 clones, with 87% of them counted one time only. The leading ten clones occupy around 1% of the sample.

Between the V and J ends, shortened by 2 bases and 7 bases respectively, the junction contains 13 bases. Per the germline V gene, SGHRS is the CDR1 and YFSETQ is the CDR2. From the cysteine through the phenylalanine, the CDR3 covers 14 amino acids. CDR3 DNA is the only sequence kept; it has 42 bases, read in frame from the first base. The chain was built from TRBV5-1 and TRBJ2-1, with TRBD2 perhaps the D gene, on 5 matching bases. Source material: PBMCs. The clonotype comes from a boy aged 2-15 years in good health and CMV-seronegative. The sequenced DNA is TGCGCCAGCAGCTTCCGGGAATCGCGGAATGAGCAGTTCTTC. It is translated as CASSFRESRNEQFF.